This T cell receptor beta chain was documented in a study of blood T cells in healthy people across ages. Findings of the study overall: Diversity estimated from one million T cells was considered an underestimate. TCR beta diversity, measured per million T cells, fell in a roughly linear way with age.

Of note for this clonotype: No antigen is known for it.

CDR1 is DFQATT, CDR2 SNEGSKA, per germline (reference sequence). The CDR3 runs to 11 residues. The V end was cut by 1 base, the J end by 9 bases, with 10 bases between. Next came a second PCR, run for about 7 to 12 cycles, which used a sample-barcoded 5' primer along with a J-beta primer mix. One entry per CDR3 protein, called by TCRdb with MiXCR from the 5' RACE reads. The sample yields 540,000 or so distinct CDR3 sequences, around 48% seen once. This chain connects TRBV20-1 to TRBJ2-7; D gene uncertain. Input material: blood. The receptor was derived from a man older than 75 in good health. The CDR3 region is CSARGSMRQYF. CDR3 coding DNA: TGCAGTGCTAGAGGGTCTATGAGGCAGTACTTC.